This T cell receptor (beta chain) was recovered during a study of PD-L1 blockade in urothelial cancer. Study background: The patients first took atezolizumab in 2014, receiving 1,200 mg intravenously every 3 weeks. Blood analysis was done at 3 weeks (second dose) and 6 weeks after treatment began. Blood yielded a median of approximately 140,000 T cells per sample.

Clones were read by immunoSEQ multiplex PCR, and TCRdb kept only the in-frame ones, dropping some. This sample has around 80,000 clones, with around 90% found just once. Germline loops: CDR1 SGHVS, CDR2 FNYEAQ. Trimming took off 2 bases at V and 5 bases at J, with 16 bases between the two ends. This CDR3 comprises 15 residues. This clonotype was obtained from a woman in her seventies with urothelial cancer. The genes are TRBV7-6 and TRBJ2-7; TRBD2 might be the D (7 bases). The material sequenced was PBMCs, taken around atezolizumab (anti-PD-L1) treatment. The CDR3 DNA reads as TGTGCCAGCAGCTTACGTGCGGGGGCCCTGAACGAGCAGTACTTC. This gives the protein CASSLRAGALNEQYF.